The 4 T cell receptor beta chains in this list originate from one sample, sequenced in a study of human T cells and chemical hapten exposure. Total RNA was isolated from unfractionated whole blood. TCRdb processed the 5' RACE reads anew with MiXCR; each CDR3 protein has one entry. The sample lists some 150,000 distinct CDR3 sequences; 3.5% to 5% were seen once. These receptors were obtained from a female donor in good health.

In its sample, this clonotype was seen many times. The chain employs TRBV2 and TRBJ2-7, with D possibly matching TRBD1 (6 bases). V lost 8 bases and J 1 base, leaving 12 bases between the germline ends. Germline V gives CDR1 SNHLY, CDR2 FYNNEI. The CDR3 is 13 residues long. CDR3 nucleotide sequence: TGTGCCAGCCGGGACATTTTATCCTACGAGCAGTACTTC. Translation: CASRDILSYEQYF. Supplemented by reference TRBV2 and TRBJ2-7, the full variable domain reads EPEVTQTPSHQVTQMGQEVILRCVPISNHLYFYWYRQILGQKVEFLVSFYNNEISEKSEIFDDQFSVERPDGSNFTLKIRSTKLEDSAMYFCASRDILSYEQYFGPGTRLTVT.

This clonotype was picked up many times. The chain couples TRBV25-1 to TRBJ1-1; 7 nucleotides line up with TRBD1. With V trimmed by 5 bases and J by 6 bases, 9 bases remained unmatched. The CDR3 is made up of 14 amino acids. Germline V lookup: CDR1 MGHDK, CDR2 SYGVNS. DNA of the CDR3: TGTGCCAGCAGTTTGTCAGGGGGAATTGCTGAAGCTTTCTTT. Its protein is CASSLSGGIAEAFF.

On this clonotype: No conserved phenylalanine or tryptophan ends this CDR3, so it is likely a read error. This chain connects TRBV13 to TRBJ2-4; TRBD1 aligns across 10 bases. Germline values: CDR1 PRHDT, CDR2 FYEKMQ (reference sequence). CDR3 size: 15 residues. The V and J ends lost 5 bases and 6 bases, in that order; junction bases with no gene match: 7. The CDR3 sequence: CASSPRQGARNIQYS. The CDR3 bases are TGTGCCAGCAGCCCAAGACAGGGGGCGAGAAACATTCAGTACTCC.

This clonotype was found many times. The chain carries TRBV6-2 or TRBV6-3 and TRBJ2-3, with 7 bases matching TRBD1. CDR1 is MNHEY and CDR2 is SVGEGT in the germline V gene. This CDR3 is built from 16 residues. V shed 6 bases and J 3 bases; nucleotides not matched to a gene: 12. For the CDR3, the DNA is TGTGCCAGCAGCCACCCGACAGGGTGGAGGACAGATACGCAGTATTTT. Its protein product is CASSHPTGWRTDTQYF.